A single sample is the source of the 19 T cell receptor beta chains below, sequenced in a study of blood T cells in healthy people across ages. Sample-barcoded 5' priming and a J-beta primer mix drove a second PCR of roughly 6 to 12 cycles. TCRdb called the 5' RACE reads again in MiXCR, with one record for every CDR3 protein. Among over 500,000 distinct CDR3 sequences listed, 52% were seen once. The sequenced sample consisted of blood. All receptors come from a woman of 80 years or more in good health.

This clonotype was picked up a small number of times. CDR3: CASSPIGGGNSYNEQFF. CDR3 DNA sequence: TGTGCCAGCAGCCCGATTGGGGGCGGGAATTCCTACAATGAGCAGTTCTTC. The rearrangement uses TRBV7-9 and TRBJ2-1; D tentatively reads TRBD1 or TRBD2 (6 bases each). V dropped 5 bases and J dropped 1 base, with 18 bases sitting between them. CDR1 is SEHNR, CDR2 FQNEAQ, per germline (reference sequence). The CDR3 covers 17 residues.

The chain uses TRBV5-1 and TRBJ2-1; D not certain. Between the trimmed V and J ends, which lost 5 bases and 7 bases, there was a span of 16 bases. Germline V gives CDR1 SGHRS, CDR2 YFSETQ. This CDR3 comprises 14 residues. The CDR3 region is CASRAGPAGNEQFF. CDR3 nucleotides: TGCGCCAGCAGGGCTGGGCCTGCCGGAAATGAGCAGTTCTTC.

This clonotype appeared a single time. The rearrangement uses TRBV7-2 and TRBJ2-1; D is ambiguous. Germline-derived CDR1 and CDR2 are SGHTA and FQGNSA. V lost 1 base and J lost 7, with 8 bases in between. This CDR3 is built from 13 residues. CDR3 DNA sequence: TGTGCCAGCAGCTTAGTTTCGGTGAATGAGCAGTTCTTC. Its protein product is CASSLVSVNEQFF.

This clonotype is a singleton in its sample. CDR3 sequence: CASSPRDKYYSGANVLTF. As DNA, the CDR3 is TGTGCCAGCAGCCCCCGGGACAAATACTACTCTGGGGCCAACGTCCTGACTTTC. The chain has TRBV14 and TRBJ2-6; tentative D call: TRBD1 (6 bases). From germline, CDR1 is SGHDN and CDR2 FVKESK. V was trimmed by 4 bases and J by 0 bases, leaving 16 bases between them. The CDR3 runs 18 residues.

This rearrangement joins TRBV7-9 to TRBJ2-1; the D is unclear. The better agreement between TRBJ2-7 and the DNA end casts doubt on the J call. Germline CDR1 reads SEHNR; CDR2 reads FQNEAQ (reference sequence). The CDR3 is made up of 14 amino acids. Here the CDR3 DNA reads TGTGCCAGCAGCCCAGAGACTCTCTACAATGAGCAGTACTTC. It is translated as CASSPETLYNEQYF.

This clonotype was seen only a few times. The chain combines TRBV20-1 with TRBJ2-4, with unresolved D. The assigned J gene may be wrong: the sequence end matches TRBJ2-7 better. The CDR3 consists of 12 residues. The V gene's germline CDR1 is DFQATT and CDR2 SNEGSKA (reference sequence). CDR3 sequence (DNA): TGCAGTGCTACGCTACAATATGACGAGCAGTACTTC. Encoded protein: CSATLQYDEQYF.

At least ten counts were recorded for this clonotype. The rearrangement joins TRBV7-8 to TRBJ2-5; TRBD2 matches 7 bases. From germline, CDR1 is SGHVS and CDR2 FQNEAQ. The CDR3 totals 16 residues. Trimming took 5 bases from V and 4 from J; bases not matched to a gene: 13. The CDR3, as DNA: TGTGCCAGCAGCCTTCTGGAAGAAGCGGGACGAGAGACCCAGTACTTC. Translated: CASSLLEEAGRETQYF.

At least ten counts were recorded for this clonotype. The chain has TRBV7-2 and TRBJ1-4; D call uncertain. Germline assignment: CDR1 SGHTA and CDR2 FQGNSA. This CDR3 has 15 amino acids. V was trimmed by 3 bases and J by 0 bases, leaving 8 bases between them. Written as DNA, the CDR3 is TGTGCCAGCAGCTTCTTGATAACAACTAATGAAAAACTGTTTTTT. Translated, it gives CASSFLITTNEKLFF.

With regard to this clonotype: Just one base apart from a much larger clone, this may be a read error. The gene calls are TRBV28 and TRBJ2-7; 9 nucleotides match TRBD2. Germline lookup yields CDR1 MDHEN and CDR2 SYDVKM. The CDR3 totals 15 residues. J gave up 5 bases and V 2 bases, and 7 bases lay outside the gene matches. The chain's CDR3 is CASSLIAGERDEQYF. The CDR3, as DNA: TGTGCCAGCAGTTTAATAGCGGGAGAGAGGGACGAGCAGTACTTC.

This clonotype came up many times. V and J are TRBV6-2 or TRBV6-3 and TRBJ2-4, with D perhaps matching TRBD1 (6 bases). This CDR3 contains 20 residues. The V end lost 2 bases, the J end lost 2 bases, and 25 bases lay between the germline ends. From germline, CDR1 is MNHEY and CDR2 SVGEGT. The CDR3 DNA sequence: TGTGCCAGCAGTTACACTCCGATTAAGTCCGGGACATATACCAAAAACATTCAGTACTTC. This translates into CASSYTPIKSGTYTKNIQYF.

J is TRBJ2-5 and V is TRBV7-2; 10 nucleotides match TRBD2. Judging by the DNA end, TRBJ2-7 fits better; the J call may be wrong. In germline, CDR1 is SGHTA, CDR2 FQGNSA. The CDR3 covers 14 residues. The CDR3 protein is CASSLTSGAHEQYF. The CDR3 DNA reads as TGTGCCAGCAGCCTAACTAGCGGGGCCCACGAGCAGTACTTC.

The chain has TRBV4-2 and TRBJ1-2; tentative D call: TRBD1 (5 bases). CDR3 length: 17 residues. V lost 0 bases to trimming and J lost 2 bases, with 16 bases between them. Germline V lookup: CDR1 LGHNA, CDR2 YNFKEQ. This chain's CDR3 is CASSQETEGSPNYGYTF. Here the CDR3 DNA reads TGTGCCAGCAGCCAAGAGACAGAAGGTTCCCCAAACTATGGCTACACCTTC.

The CDR3 sequence: CASGGEPNTQYF. CDR3 sequence (DNA): TGTGCCAGTGGCGGGGAGCCAAATACGCAGTATTTT. The chain carries TRBV7-2 and TRBJ2-3; a weak D match, TRBD2 (6 bases). The CDR3 is 12 residues long. Germline-derived CDR1 and CDR2 are SGHTA and FQGNSA. The V end lost 9 bases, the J end lost 7 bases, and 14 bases lay between the germline ends.

The DNA of the CDR3 is TGTGCCAGCAGCCCCTCCCCCGGGACTAGTCCAGCCAAAAACATTCAGTACTTC. This gives the protein CASSPSPGTSPAKNIQYF. The V and J genes are TRBV7-9 and TRBJ2-4; TRBD2 aligns across 8 bases. The CDR3 has 18 residues. Germline CDR1 SEHNR, CDR2 FQNEAQ (reference sequence). The V gene end was trimmed by 5 bases and the J gene end by 0 bases; junction bases not matched to a gene: 12.

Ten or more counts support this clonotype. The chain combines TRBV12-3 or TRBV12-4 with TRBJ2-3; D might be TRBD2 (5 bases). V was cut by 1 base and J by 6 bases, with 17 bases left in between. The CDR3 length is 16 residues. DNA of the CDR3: TGTGCCAGCAGTTTAGGGGCCTCGAGGGTTCTCGATACGCAGTATTTT. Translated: CASSLGASRVLDTQYF.

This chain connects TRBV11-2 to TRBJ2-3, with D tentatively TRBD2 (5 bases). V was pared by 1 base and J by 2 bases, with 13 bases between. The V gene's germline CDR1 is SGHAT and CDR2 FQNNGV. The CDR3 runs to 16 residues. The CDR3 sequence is CASSLAGSPNTDTQYF. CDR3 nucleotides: TGTGCCAGCAGCTTAGCGGGGTCCCCTAACACAGATACGCAGTATTTT. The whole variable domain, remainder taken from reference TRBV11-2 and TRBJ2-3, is EAGVAQSPRYKIIEKRQSVAFWCNPISGHATLYWYQQILGQGPKLLIQFQNNGVVDDSQLPKDRFSAERLKGVDSTLKIQPAKLEDSAVYLCASSLAGSPNTDTQYFGPGTRLTVL.

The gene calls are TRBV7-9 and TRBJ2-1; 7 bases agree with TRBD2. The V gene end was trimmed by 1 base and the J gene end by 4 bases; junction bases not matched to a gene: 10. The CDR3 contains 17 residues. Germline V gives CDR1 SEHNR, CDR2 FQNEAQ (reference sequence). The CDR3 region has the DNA TGTGCCAGCAGCTTAGTTAGTTGGGGAGGGCAGTACAATGAGCAGTTCTTC. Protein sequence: CASSLVSWGGQYNEQFF.

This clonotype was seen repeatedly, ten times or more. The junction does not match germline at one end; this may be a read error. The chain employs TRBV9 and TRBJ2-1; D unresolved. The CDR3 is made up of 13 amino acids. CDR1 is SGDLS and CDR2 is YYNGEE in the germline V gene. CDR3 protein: CASSVAPYNERFF. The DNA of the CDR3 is TGTGCCAGCAGCGTAGCCCCTTACAATGAGCGGTTCTTC. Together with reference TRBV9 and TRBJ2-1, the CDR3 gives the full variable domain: DSGVTQTPKHLITATGQRVTLRCSPRSGDLSVYWYQQSLDQGLQFLIQYYNGEERAKGNILERFSAQQFPDLHSELNLSSLELGDSALYFCASSVAPYNERFFGPGTRLTVL.

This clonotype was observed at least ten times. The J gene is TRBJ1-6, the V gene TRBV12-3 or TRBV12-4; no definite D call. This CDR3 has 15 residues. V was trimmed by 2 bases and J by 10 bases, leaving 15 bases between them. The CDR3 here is CASSLHGDGGSPLHF. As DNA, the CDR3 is TGTGCCAGCAGTTTACACGGAGACGGAGGGTCACCCCTCCACTTT.